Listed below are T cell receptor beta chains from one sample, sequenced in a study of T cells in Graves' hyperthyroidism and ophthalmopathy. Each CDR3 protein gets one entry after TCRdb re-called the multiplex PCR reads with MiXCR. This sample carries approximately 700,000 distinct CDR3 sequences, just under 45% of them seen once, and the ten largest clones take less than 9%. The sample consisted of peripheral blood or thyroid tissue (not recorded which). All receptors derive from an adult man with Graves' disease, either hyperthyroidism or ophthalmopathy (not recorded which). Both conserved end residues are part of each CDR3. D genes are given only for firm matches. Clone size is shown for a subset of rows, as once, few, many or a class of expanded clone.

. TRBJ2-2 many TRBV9 CASSSGAGELFF TGTGCCAGCAGCAGTGGCGCCGGGGAGCTGTTTTTT
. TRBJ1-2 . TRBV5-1 CASSLGQGYSVYTF TGCGCCAGCAGCTTGGGGCAGGGATATTCGGTCTACACCTTC
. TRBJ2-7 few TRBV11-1 CASRMDINIYEQYF TGTGCCAGCAGGATGGACATCAACATATACGAGCAGTACTTC
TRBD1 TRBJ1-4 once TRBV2 CASSPGTGLSTNEKLFF TGTGCCAGCAGCCCGGGGACAGGCCTTTCAACTAATGAAAAACTGTTTTTT
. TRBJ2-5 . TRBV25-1 CASSQGGHGETQYF TGTGCCAGCAGTCAAGGGGGACACGGGGAGACCCAGTACTTC
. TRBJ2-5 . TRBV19 CASSPRGGGYETQYF TGTGCCAGTAGTCCCCGCGGAGGGGGCTATGAGACCCAGTACTTC
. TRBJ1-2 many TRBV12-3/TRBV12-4 CASSPRMAGDYGYTF TGTGCCAGCAGTCCCAGGATGGCTGGAGACTATGGCTACACCTTC
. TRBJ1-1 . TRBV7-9 CASLEGGFSEAFF TGTGCCAGCCTCGAGGGGGGGTTTTCTGAAGCTTTCTTT
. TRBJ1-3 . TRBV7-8 CASSFESGGSGNTIYF TGTGCCAGCAGCTTTGAGTCCGGGGGGTCCGGAAACACCATATATTTT
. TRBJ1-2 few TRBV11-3 CASSPPGRSGYTF TGTGCCAGCTCACCCCCCGGTCGATCTGGCTACACCTTC
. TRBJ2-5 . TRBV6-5 CAISYHQVETQYF TGTGCCATCAGTTACCATCAGGTTGAGACCCAGTACTTC
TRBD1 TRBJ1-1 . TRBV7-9 CASSDPGQGKGGTEAFF TGTGCCAGCAGCGATCCGGGACAGGGGAAAGGTGGCACTGAAGCTTTCTTT
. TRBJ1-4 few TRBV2 CARGQNEKLFF TGTGCTAGAGGACAGAATGAAAAACTGTTTTTT
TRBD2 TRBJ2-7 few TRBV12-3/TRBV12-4 CASSPHRGGYEQYF TGTGCCAGCAGCCCCCACCGGGGGGGCTACGAGCAGTACTTC
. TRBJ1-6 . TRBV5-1 CASSLGQYGSPLHF TGCGCCAGCAGCTTGGGACAGTATGGATCACCCCTCCACTTT
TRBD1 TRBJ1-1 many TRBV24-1 CATRRQGSTEAFF TGTGCCACCAGAAGACAGGGTAGCACTGAAGCTTTCTTT
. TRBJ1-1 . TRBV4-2 CASSQNFDTEAFF TGTGCCAGCAGCCAAAACTTCGACACTGAAGCTTTCTTT
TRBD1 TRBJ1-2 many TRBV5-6 CASSRDRDGGYTF TGTGCCAGCAGCCGGGACAGGGATGGAGGCTACACCTTC
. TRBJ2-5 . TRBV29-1 CSLKDGRGRQTQYF TGCAGCTTGAAAGACGGCCGGGGGCGACAGACCCAGTACTTC
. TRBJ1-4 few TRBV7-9 CASSLVFGGNEKLFF TGTGCCAGCAGCTTAGTATTTGGGGGTAATGAAAAACTGTTTTTT
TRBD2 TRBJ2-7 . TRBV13 CASREAGVSYEQYF TGTGCCAGCAGGGAGGCGGGAGTGTCCTACGAGCAGTACTTC
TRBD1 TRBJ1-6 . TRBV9 CASSVRPRWTGDSPLHF TGTGCCAGCAGCGTAAGGCCCCGCTGGACAGGGGATTCACCCCTCCACTTT
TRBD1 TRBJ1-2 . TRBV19 CASSTDAGQGANYGYTF TGTGCCAGTAGTACCGATGCCGGACAGGGGGCTAACTATGGCTACACCTTC
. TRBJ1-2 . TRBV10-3 CAISSGGAGDYGYTF TGTGCCATCAGTAGTGGTGGGGCAGGGGACTATGGCTACACCTTC